A single sample gave rise to the 8 T cell receptor beta chains below, sequenced in a study of T cell responses to AZD1222 COVID-19 vaccine. Assay used: immunoSEQ multiplex PCR; TCRdb lists only in-frame clones, some missing. This table has about 150,000 clones, roughly 88% appearing once. The specimen comprised peripheral blood, sampled on day 0 of MenACWY control vaccination. Receptors were obtained from an adult in good health.

This chain uses TRBV6-2 or TRBV6-3 with TRBJ1-1; no reliable D call. Germline values: CDR1 MNHEY, CDR2 SVGEGT. The CDR3 totals 13 residues. V lost 6 bases and J lost 11, with 19 bases in between. This chain's CDR3 is CASSLGGGRRAFF. CDR3 coding DNA: TGTGCCAGCAGCTTGGGTGGAGGGAGGCGCGCTTTCTTT.

The chain recombines TRBV11-2 with TRBJ1-1; tentative D call: TRBD1 (6 bases). This CDR3 region has 17 residues. Germline values: CDR1 SGHAT, CDR2 FQNNGV. Trimming removed 5 bases at V and 4 bases at J, with 23 bases between. As DNA, the CDR3 is TGTGCCAGCAGCACCCCAACCGTTAGGGGGTTCGGCACTGAAGCTTTCTTT. As protein: CASSTPTVRGFGTEAFF.

The table lists this clone with a few counts. The chain employs TRBV18 and TRBJ2-2; perhaps D is TRBD1 or TRBD2 (7 bases each). The V end lost 2 bases, the J end lost 3 bases, and 16 bases lay between the germline ends. The CDR3 spans 17 residues. The germline V gene has CDR1 KGHSH and CDR2 LQKENI. As DNA, the CDR3 is TGTGCCAGCTCACCATCGATCGCAGGGGGGGACACCGGGGAGCTGTTTTTT. The encoded protein is CASSPSIAGGDTGELFF. The whole variable domain, remainder taken from reference TRBV18 and TRBJ2-2, is NAGVMQNPRHLVRRRGQEARLRCSPMKGHSHVYWYRQLPEEGLKFMVYLQKENIIDESGMPKERFSAEFPKEGPSILRIQQVVRGDSAAYFCASSPSIAGGDTGELFFGEGSRLTVL.

The V gene is TRBV9, the J gene TRBJ1-2; D is undetermined. The CDR3 is 12 amino acids. The germline V gene encodes CDR1 SGDLS and CDR2 YYNGEE. The V end was cut by 4 bases, the J end by 14 bases, with 18 bases between. The CDR3 loop reads CASSSHRQDRTF. The CDR3 bases are TGTGCCAGCAGCTCCCACCGACAAGATCGGACCTTC. The whole variable domain, filled in from reference TRBV9 and TRBJ1-2, reads DSGVTQTPKHLITATGQRVTLRCSPRSGDLSVYWYQQSLDQGLQFLIQYYNGEERAKGNILERFSAQQFPDLHSELNLSSLELGDSALYFCASSSHRQDRTFGSGTRLTVV.

This clone was counted a few times. DNA for the CDR3: TGTGCCAGCAGTGCCGGGACTAGCGGGACTAGTCTGTATTTT. Amino acid sequence: CASSAGTSGTSLYF. The J gene is TRBJ2-3, the V gene TRBV6-4; 13 nucleotides match TRBD2. The V and J ends lost 4 bases and 14 bases, in that order; junction bases with no gene match: 9. This CDR3 is 14 amino acids long. Germline V gives CDR1 MRHNA, CDR2 SNTAGT.

This rearrangement joins TRBV19 to TRBJ1-6; D call uncertain. The CDR3 length is 14 residues. Germline CDR1 LNHDA, CDR2 SQIVND (reference sequence). The V and J ends lost 5 bases and 8 bases respectively, with 13 bases between them. This CDR3 is CASSPGPWDSPLHF. CDR3 nucleotides: TGTGCCAGTAGTCCGGGCCCCTGGGATTCACCCCTCCACTTT. The variable domain in full, with the rest retrieved from reference TRBV19 and TRBJ1-6, is DGGITQSPKYLFRKEGQNVTLSCEQNLNHDAMYWYRQDPGQGLRLIYYSQIVNDFQKGDIAEGYSVSREKKESFPLTVTSAQKNPTAFYLCASSPGPWDSPLHFGNGTRLTVT.

The CDR3 sequence is CASSFPGSSYNEQFF. The CDR3 nucleotides are TGTGCCAGCAGCTTCCCTGGGAGCTCCTACAATGAGCAGTTCTTC. The chain recombines TRBV5-5 with TRBJ2-1, with D perhaps TRBD2 (5 bases). The CDR3 covers 15 residues. Germline V gene lookup returns CDR1 SGHKS and CDR2 YYEKEE (reference sequence). The V end was cut by 2 bases, the J end by 0 bases, with 9 bases between.

The rearrangement links TRBV5-1 to TRBJ1-1; unclear D gene. The CDR3 has 16 residues. Per germline, CDR1 SGHRS and CDR2 YFSETQ. The ends were cut back, 5 bases at V and 4 bases at J, with 21 bases in the middle. CDR3 residues: CASSTGGFTPTTEAFF. The DNA for the CDR3 is TGCGCCAGCAGTACCGGTGGCTTCACTCCCACCACTGAAGCTTTCTTT.